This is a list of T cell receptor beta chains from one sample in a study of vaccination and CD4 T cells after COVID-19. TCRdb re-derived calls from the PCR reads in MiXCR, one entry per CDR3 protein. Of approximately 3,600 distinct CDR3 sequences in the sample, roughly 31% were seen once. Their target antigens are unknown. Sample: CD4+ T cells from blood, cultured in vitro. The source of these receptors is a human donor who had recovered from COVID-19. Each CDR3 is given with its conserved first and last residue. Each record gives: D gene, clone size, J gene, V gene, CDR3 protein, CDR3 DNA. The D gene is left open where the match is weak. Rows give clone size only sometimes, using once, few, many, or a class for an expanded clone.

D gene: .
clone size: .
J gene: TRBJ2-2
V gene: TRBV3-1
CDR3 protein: CASSQDRGRGGDGELFF
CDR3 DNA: TGTGCCAGCAGCCAAGATCGGGGCAGGGGGGGAGACGGGGAGCTGTTTTTT

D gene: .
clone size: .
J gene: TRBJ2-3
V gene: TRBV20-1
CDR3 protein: CSALTGGLADTQYF
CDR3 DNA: TGCAGTGCTTTGACTGGCGGACTTGCAGATACGCAGTATTTT

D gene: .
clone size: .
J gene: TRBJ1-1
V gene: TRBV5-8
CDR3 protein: CATPPLVGYRAEAFF
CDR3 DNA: TGTGCCACCCCCCCCTTGGTCGGCTATCGGGCTGAAGCTTTCTTT

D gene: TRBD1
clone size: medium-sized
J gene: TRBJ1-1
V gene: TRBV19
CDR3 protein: CASHWAGGRDTEAFF
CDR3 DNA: TGTGCCAGCCACTGGGCAGGGGGTAGGGACACTGAAGCTTTCTTT

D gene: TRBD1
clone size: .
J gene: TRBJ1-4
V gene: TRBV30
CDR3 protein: CAWSAGQGAGKLFF
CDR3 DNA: TGTGCCTGGAGTGCCGGACAGGGGGCGGGAAAACTGTTTTTT

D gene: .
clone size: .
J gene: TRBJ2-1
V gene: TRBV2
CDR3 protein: CASKARVYNEQFF
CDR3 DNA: TGTGCCAGCAAAGCCAGGGTTTATAATGAGCAGTTCTTC

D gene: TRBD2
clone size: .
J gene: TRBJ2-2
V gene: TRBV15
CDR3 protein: CATSRDAGDTGELFF
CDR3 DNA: TGTGCCACCAGCAGAGATGCGGGGGACACCGGGGAGCTGTTTTTT

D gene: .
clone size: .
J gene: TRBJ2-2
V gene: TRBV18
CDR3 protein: CASSIGGSQVSGELFF
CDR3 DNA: TGTGCCAGCTCTATAGGCGGGTCCCAGGTCTCCGGGGAGCTGTTTTTT

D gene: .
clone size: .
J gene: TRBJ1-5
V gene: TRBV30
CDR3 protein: CAWSAQGNQPQHF
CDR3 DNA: TGTGCCTGGAGTGCCCAGGGGAATCAGCCCCAGCATTTT

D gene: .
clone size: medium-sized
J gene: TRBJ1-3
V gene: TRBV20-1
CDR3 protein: CSATVWGNTIYF
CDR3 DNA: TGCAGTGCCACCGTTTGGGGAAACACCATATATTTT

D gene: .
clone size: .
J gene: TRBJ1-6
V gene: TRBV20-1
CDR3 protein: CSAPIGQLDSPLHF
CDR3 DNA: TGCAGTGCACCCATAGGACAGTTAGATTCACCCCTCCACTTT

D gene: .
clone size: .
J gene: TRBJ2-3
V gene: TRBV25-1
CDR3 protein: CASSEGGFTSTDTQYF
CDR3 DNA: TGTGCCAGCAGTGAAGGAGGGTTTACTAGCACAGATACGCAGTATTTT

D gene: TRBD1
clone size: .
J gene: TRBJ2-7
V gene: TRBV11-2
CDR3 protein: CASSLQTGNYEQYF
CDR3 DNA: TGTGCCAGCAGCCTCCAGACAGGGAACTACGAGCAGTACTTC

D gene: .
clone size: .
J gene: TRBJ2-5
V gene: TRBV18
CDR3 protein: CASSPRLYQETQYF
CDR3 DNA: TGTGCCAGCTCACCGAGACTGTACCAAGAGACCCAGTACTTC

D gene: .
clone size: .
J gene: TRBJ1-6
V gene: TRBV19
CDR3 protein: CASSGGGSYNSPLHF
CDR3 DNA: TGTGCCAGTAGTGGTGGGGGCTCCTATAATTCACCCCTCCACTTT

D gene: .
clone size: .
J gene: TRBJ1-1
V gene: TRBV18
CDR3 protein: CASSPAQKNTEAFF
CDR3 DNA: TGTGCCAGCTCACCAGCACAGAAGAACACTGAAGCTTTCTTT

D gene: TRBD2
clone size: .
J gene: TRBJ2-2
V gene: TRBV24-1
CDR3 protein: CATSDSGLGAGELFF
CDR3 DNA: TGTGCCACCAGTGACTCCGGACTAGGAGCCGGGGAGCTGTTTTTT

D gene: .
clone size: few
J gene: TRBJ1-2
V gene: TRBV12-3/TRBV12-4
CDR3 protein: CASSLSGDYGYTF
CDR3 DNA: TGTGCCAGCAGTTTAAGCGGGGACTATGGCTACACCTTC

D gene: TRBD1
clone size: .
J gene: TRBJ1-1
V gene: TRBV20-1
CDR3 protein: CSARDATGGTEAFF
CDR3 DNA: TGCAGTGCTAGAGACGCGACAGGGGGCACGGAAGCTTTCTTT

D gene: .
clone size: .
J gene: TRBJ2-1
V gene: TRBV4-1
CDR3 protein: CASSQDTSINEQFF
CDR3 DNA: TGCGCCAGCAGCCAAGATACGTCTATCAATGAGCAGTTCTTC

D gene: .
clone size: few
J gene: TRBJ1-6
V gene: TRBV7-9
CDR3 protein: CASSLVSSWSNSPLHF
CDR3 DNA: TGTGCCAGCAGCTTAGTGTCCTCTTGGTCGAATTCACCCCTCCACTTT

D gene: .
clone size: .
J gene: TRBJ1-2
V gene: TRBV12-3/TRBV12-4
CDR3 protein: CASSLRREPYGYTF
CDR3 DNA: TGTGCCAGCAGTTTGCGTAGGGAGCCCTATGGCTACACCTTC

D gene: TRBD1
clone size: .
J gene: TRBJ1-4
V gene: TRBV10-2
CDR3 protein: CASSSQYYAPDRSNEKLFF
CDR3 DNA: TGCGCCAGCAGTAGCCAATATTACGCCCCGGACAGGAGTAATGAAAAACTGTTTTTT

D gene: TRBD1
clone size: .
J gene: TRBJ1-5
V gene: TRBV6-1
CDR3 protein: CASSAVDRGSQPQHF
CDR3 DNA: TGTGCCAGCAGTGCCGTGGACAGGGGAAGCCAGCCCCAGCATTTT

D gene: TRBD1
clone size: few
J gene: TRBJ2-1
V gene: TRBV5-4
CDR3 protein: CASSPGQGNEQFF
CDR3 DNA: TGTGCCAGCAGCCCGGGACAGGGGAATGAGCAGTTCTTC

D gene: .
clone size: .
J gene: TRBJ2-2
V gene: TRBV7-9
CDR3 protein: CASSVGGGTAGELFF
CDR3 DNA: TGTGCCAGCAGCGTAGGAGGGGGTACGGCCGGGGAGCTGTTTTTT

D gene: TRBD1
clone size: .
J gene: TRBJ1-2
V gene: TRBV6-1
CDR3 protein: CASLRTGNFHYGYTF
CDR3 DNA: TGTGCCAGCCTTCGGACAGGGAATTTTCACTATGGCTACACCTTC

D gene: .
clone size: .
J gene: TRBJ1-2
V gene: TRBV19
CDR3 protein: CASSLLGYGYTF
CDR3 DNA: TGTGCCAGTAGTCTCCTTGGGTATGGCTACACCTTC

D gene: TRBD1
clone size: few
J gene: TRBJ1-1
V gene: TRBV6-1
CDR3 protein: CASSEDTGQGARTEAFF
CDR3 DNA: TGTGCCAGCAGTGAGGATACGGGACAGGGGGCTCGGACTGAAGCTTTCTTT

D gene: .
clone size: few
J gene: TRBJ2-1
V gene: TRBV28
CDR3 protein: CASSLRGYEQFF
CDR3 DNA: TGTGCCAGCAGTTTAAGAGGGTATGAGCAGTTCTTC

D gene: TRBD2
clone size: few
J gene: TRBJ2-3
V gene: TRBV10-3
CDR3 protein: CAIAVVGGDTQYF
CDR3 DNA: TGTGCCATCGCCGTAGTGGGGGGGGATACGCAGTATTTT

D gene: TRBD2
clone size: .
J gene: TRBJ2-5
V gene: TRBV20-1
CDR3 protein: CSANGLAGRPQETQYF
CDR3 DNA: TGCAGTGCAAACGGACTAGCGGGGAGACCCCAAGAGACCCAGTACTTC

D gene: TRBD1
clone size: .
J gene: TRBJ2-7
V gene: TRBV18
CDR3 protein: CASSPGQGYYEQYF
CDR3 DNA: TGTGCCAGCTCACCGGGACAGGGTTACTACGAGCAGTACTTC

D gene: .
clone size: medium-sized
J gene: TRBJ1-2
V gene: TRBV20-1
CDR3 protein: CSARDLQGRDYGYTF
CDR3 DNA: TGCAGTGCTAGAGATTTACAGGGCAGGGACTATGGCTACACCTTC

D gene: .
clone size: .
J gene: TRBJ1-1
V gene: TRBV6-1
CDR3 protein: CASSERTEAFF
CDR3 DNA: TGTGCCAGCAGTGAACGCACTGAAGCTTTCTTT

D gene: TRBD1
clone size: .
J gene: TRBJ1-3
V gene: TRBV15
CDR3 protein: CATSREDRGPGNTIYF
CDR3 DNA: TGTGCCACCAGCAGAGAGGACAGGGGGCCTGGAAACACCATATATTTT

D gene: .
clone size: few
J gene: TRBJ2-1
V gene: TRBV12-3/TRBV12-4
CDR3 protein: CASSLEWGTFRFF
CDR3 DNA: TGTGCCAGCAGTTTAGAGTGGGGGACCTTTCGGTTCTTC

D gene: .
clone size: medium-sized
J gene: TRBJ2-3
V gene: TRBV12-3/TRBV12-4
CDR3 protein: CASSATSTDTQYF
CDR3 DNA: TGTGCCAGCAGCGCTACTAGCACAGATACGCAGTATTTT

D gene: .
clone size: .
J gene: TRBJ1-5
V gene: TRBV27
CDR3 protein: CASTQRERQGNQPQHF
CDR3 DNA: TGTGCCAGCACCCAAAGGGAACGGCAGGGTAATCAGCCCCAGCATTTT

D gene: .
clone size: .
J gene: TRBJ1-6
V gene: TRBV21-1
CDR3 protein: CASSKGGVSSSSPLHF
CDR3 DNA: TGTGCCAGCAGCAAAGGTGGGGTTTCTTCGAGTTCACCCCTCCACTTT

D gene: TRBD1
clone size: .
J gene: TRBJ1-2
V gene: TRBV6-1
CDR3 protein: CASSRTGGDGYTF
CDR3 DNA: TGTGCCAGCAGTCGGACAGGGGGGGATGGCTACACCTTC

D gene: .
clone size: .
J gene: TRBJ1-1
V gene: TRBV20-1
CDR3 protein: CSARDNGGGGTEAFF
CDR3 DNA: TGCAGTGCTAGAGATAATGGCGGCGGCGGCACTGAAGCTTTCTTT

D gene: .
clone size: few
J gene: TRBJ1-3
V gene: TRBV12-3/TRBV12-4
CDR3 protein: CASTSYSGNTIYF
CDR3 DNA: TGTGCCAGCACCTCGTACTCTGGAAACACCATATATTTT

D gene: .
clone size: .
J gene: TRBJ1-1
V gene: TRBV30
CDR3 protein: CAWSSSWREAFF
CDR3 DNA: TGTGCCTGGAGTTCGTCTTGGAGAGAAGCTTTCTTT

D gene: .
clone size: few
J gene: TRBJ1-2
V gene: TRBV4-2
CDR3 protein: CASSQVSGDKYGYTF
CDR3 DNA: TGTGCCAGCAGCCAAGTCTCAGGGGACAAGTATGGCTACACCTTC

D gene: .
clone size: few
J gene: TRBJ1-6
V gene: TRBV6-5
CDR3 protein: CASSSGGNSPLHF
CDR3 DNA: TGTGCCAGCAGTTCCGGGGGTAATTCACCCCTCCACTTT

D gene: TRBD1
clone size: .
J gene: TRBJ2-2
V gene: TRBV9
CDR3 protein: CASSVGQGKGTGELFF
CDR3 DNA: TGTGCCAGCAGCGTGGGACAGGGGAAGGGCACCGGGGAGCTGTTTTTT

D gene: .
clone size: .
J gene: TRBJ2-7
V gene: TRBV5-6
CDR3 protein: CASSPTLGISYEQYF
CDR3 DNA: TGTGCCAGCAGCCCTACCCTGGGCATCTCCTACGAGCAGTACTTC

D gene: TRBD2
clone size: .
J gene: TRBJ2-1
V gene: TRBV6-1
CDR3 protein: CASSEAWRGGGNEQFF
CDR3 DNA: TGTGCCAGCAGTGAAGCCTGGCGGGGGGGGGGTAATGAGCAGTTCTTC

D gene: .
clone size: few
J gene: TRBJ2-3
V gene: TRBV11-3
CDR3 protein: CASSSGTLADTQYF
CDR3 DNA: TGTGCCAGCAGCTCGGGGACCCTCGCAGATACGCAGTATTTT

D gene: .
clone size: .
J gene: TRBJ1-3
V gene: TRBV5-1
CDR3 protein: CASSLALTSSGNTIYF
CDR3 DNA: TGCGCCAGCAGCTTGGCCTTGACAAGCTCTGGAAACACCATATATTTT

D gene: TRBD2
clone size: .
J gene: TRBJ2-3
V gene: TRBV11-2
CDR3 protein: CASSSGLAGTDTQYF
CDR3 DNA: TGTGCCAGCAGCTCGGGACTAGCGGGGACAGATACGCAGTATTTT

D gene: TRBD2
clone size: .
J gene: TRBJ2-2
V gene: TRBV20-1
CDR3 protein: CSAQHRGGVGGELFF
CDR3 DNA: TGCAGTGCGCAACATCGGGGGGGCGTCGGCGGGGAGCTGTTTTTT